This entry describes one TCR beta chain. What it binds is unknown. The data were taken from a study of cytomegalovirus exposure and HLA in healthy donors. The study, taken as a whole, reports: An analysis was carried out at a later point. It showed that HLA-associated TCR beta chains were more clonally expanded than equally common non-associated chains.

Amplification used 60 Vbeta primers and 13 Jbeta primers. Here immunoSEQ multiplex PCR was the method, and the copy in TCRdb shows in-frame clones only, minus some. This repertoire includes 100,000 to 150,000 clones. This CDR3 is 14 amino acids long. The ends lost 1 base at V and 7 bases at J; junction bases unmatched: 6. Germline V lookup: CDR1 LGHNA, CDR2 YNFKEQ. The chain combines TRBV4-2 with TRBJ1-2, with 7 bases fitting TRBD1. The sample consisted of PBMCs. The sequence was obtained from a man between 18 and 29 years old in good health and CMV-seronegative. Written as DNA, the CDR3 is TGTGCCAGCAGCCAAGGAGGACAGGAGGCTGGCTACACCTTC. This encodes CASSQGGQEAGYTF.